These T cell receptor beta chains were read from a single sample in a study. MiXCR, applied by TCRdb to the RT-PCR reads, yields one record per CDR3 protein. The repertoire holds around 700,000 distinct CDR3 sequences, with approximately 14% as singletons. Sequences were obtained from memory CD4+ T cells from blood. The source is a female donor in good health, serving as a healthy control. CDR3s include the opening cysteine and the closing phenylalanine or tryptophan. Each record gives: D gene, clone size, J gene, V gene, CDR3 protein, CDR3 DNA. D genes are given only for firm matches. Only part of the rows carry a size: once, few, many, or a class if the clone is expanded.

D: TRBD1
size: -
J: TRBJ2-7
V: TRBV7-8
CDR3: CASSLGFRDRDYEQYF
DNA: TGTGCCAGCAGCTTAGGATTCAGGGACAGGGACTACGAGCAGTACTTC

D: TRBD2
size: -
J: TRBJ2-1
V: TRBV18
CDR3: CASSPPAGLAGREQFF
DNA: TGTGCCAGCTCACCACCTGCGGGACTAGCGGGCAGAGAGCAGTTCTTC

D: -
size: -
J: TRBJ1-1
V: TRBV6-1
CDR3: CATLWVVTEAFF
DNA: TGTGCCACGTTATGGGTGGTCACTGAAGCTTTCTTT

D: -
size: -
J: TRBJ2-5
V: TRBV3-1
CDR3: CASSQVPPGETQYF
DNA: TGTGCCAGCAGCCAGGTTCCCCCCGGGGAGACCCAGTACTTC

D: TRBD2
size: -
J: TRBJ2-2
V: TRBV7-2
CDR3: CASSLGLAGIGELFF
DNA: TGTGCCAGCAGCCTCGGACTAGCGGGAATCGGGGAGCTGTTTTTT

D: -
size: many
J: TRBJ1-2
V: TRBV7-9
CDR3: CASNDVSGANYGYTF
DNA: TGTGCCAGCAACGACGTCAGCGGGGCTAACTATGGCTACACCTTC

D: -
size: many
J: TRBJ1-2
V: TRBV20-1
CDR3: CSASRSGTGYTF
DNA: TGCAGTGCTAGTCGGTCAGGGACTGGCTACACCTTC

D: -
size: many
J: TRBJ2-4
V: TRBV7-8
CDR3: CASSSRGSKNIQYF
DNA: TGTGCCAGCAGCTCCAGGGGATCCAAAAACATTCAGTACTTC

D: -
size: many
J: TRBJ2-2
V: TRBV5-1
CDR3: CASSVIRTATTGELFF
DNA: TGCGCCAGCAGCGTAATAAGAACTGCGACTACCGGGGAGCTGTTTTTT

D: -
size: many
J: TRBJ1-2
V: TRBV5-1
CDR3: CASSLVRNYGYTF
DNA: TGCGCCAGCAGCTTGGTACGGAACTATGGCTACACCTTC

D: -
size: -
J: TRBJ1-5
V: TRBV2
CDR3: CASSEAGQWAQPQHF
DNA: TGTGCCAGCAGTGAAGCGGGTCAGTGGGCCCAGCCCCAGCATTTT

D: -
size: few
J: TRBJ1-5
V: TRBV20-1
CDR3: CSAKVLVGGYQHF
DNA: TGCAGTGCTAAGGTACTGGTGGGAGGTTACCAGCATTTT

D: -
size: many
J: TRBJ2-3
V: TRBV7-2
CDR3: CASSLVSGTDTQYF
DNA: TGTGCCAGCAGCTTAGTGTCGGGCACAGATACGCAGTATTTT

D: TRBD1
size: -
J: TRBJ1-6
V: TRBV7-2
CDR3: CASSVGQGPNSPLHF
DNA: TGTGCCAGCAGCGTAGGACAGGGGCCCAATTCACCCCTCCACTTT

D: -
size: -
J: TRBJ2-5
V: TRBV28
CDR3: CASSLLAALQETQYF
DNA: TGTGCCAGCAGTTTGTTAGCGGCTCTGCAAGAGACCCAGTACTTC

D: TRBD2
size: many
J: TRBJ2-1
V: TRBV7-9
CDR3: CASSPSGGAYNEQFF
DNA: TGTGCCAGCAGCCCTAGCGGGGGGGCATACAATGAGCAGTTCTTC